This T cell receptor beta chain was retrieved from a study of T cells after yellow fever vaccination. Study summary: Any fraction with a low cell number was prepared using SMART-Seq v4 Ultra Low Input. Study-level findings and limits: Though it reached lower strength, the secondary response hit its peak faster, day 5 versus 15. Reappearing after the booster were most of the clones from primary vaccination (96% CD4, 75% to 90% CD8).

The CDR3 runs 14 residues. Germline CDR1 is LNHNV and CDR2 is YYDKDF (reference sequence). Trimming removed 0 bases from V and 1 base from J, with 7 bases in between. Making TCR cDNA involved 5'RACE template switching, which added UMIs and a universal primer site. One entry per CDR3 protein, called by TCRdb with MiXCR from the 5' RACE reads. The sample shows 300,000 to 350,000 distinct CDR3 sequences, around 11% of them seen only once. The table lists this clonotype with a few counts. Its specificity is not known. This chain links TRBV15 with TRBJ2-7, with D maybe TRBD1 (5 bases). The sequences come from CD4+ T cells sorted from PBMCs, collected 45 days after the yellow fever booster vaccination. The source of this sequence is a man between 18 and 35 years old who received the YFV17D yellow fever vaccine. In DNA form, the CDR3 reads TGTGCCACCAGCAGAGAGACAGTATCCTACGAGCAGTACTTC. Translation: CATSRETVSYEQYF.